This T cell receptor (beta chain) was profiled in a study of T cells in women clearing cervical HPV infection. Across the study: HLA type could not be excluded as a confounder.

The assay was immunoSEQ multiplex PCR, and TCRdb's table has in-frame clones only and misses some. Its clone listing holds about 20,000 clones. This clonotype was sampled from a woman aged 18 to 75 with a cervical HPV16 infection that either progressed to CIN3+ or cleared (not recorded which). The sequencing input was blood buffy coat.

CDR3 sequence reads: CASSFGQGGPQETQYF. The part of the CDR3 DNA that was read is TGCGCCAGCAGCTTTGGACAGGGTGGGCCCCAAGAGACC. J is TRBJ2-5 and V is TRBV5-1; 8 bases fit TRBD1. The missing CDR3 end, 3 residues past where the read stops, is filled in from the germline J gene. Germline V gene sequence: CDR1 SGHRS, CDR2 YFSETQ. The CDR3 is made up of 16 amino acids. V dropped 2 bases and J dropped 1; count of bases not matched to a gene: 7.